The present entry profiles one T cell receptor beta chain with its context. The antigen is undetermined. The table came from immunoSEQ multiplex PCR; TCRdb's copy has only in-frame clones and leaves some out. Of around 110,000 clones listed, approximately 90% are singletons. The germline V gene encodes CDR1 MNHNS and CDR2 SASEGT. Trimming took 6 bases from V and 6 from J; bases not matched to a gene: 11. The CDR3 length is 14 residues. The data were obtained in a study of graft-versus-host responses after intestinal transplantation. On the study more broadly: Anti-thymocyte globulin served as induction for all recipients, who then took tacrolimus and steroids for 2 to 4 years.

General study results and limits: GvH clones surfaced in recipient marrow, some emerging earlier in ileum or blood.

The rearrangement links TRBV6-1 to TRBJ2-7; 7 nucleotides agree with TRBD1. Sample: unstimulated CD4+ T cells sorted from spleen or lymph node cells, taken before intestinal transplant. The sequence was collected from a human donor who received an intestinal transplant. For the CDR3, the DNA is TGTGCCAGCAGACGCGGTACAGGGGCCGGCGAGCAGTACTTC. This codes for CASRRGTGAGEQYF.